A single sample is the source of the 20 T cell receptor beta chains below, sequenced in a study of control samples from healthy donors and cancer patients. Assay used: immunoSEQ multiplex PCR; TCRdb lists only in-frame clones, some missing. There are some 71,000 clones in the sample; around 87% occur only once, and under 3% lies in the top ten. Material: PBMCs. All receptors come from a woman between 50 and 59 years old with head and neck cancer.

The genes are TRBV20-1 and TRBJ1-4; D possibly corresponds to TRBD1 (5 bases). Germline V CDR1 and CDR2: DFQATT, SNEGSKA (reference sequence). The CDR3 totals 14 residues. With 3 bases removed from V and 7 bases from J, the gap between germline ends came to 15 bases. The CDR3 nucleotides are TGCAGTGCTAGTAGCTGGGAGGGGAGTGAAAAACTGTTTTTT. Translating it yields CSASSWEGSEKLFF.

This clone was counted a single time. Other DNA sequences in this specimen translate into the identical CDR3. The chain has TRBV3-1 (or the pseudogene TRBV3-2) and TRBJ2-7; D not certain. The CDR3 is made up of 12 amino acids. Germline V CDR1 and CDR2: LGHDT, YNNKEL (reference sequence). Trimming took off 3 bases at V and 3 bases at J, with 6 bases between the two ends. The CDR3 sequence: CASSQVSYEQYF. CDR3 nucleotide sequence: TGTGCCAGCAGCCAGGTTAGCTACGAGCAGTACTTC.

V and J are TRBV7-2 and TRBJ2-1; D is undetermined. Trimming stripped 2 bases from V and 2 bases from J, with 10 bases between. CDR3 length: 15 amino acids. Germline CDR1 and CDR2: SGHTA and FQGNSA. CDR3 in amino acids: CASSLLSNAYNEQFF. CDR3 DNA sequence: TGTGCCAGCAGCTTACTGTCCAATGCCTACAATGAGCAGTTCTTC. The full variable domain, its missing parts supplied by reference TRBV7-2 and TRBJ2-1, is GAGVSQSPSNKVTEKGKDVELRCDPISGHTALYWYRQSLGQGLEFLIYFQGNSAPDKSGLPSDRFSAERTGGSVSTLTIQRTQQEDSAVYLCASSLLSNAYNEQFFGPGTRLTVL.

The chain couples TRBV27 to TRBJ2-1; D may be TRBD1 (6 bases). Germline assignment: CDR1 MNHEY and CDR2 SMNVEV (reference sequence). The CDR3 extends over 16 amino acids. V was cut by 6 bases and J by 7 bases, with 22 bases left in between. DNA of the CDR3: TGTGCCAGCAGGAGAGGGGGAACCCAGAAAGAAAATGAGCAGTTCTTC. Amino acid sequence: CASRRGGTQKENEQFF.

The CDR3 nucleotides are TGTGCCAGCAGCCAAGATCTGGGGTTGGGTGGCTACACCTTC. Translating it yields CASSQDLGLGGYTF. This chain links TRBV3-1 (or the pseudogene TRBV3-2) with TRBJ1-2; D gene unclear. CDR1 and CDR2 (germline): LGHDT, YNNKEL (reference sequence). Trimming shortened V by 0 bases and J by 7 bases, and 12 bases separated the two germline ends. The CDR3 has 14 amino acids.

The chain recombines TRBV5-6 with TRBJ2-5; 9 nucleotides align to TRBD2. Germline CDR1 is SGHDT and CDR2 is YYEEEE. There are 16 residues in the CDR3. V lost 0 bases and J lost 5; bases outside the gene matches: 8. The CDR3 DNA reads as TGTGCCAGCAGCTTGGATCTAGCGGGGACAACGGAGACCCAGTACTTC. This gives the protein CASSLDLAGTTETQYF.

A single count supports this clone. This rearrangement joins TRBV15 to TRBJ2-1; TRBD1 matches at 9 bases. This CDR3 is built from 16 residues. The V and J ends lost 2 bases and 6 bases, in that order; junction bases with no gene match: 8. The germline V gene has CDR1 LNHNV and CDR2 YYDKDF (reference sequence). The CDR3 bases are TGTGCCACCAGCAGAAGCCGGGACAGGGCTGGCAATGAGCAGTTCTTC. Translating gives CATSRSRDRAGNEQFF.

This clone was seen only once. The chain links TRBV10-3 to TRBJ1-1; no reliable D call. The ends were cut back, 0 bases at V and 3 bases at J, with 2 bases in the middle. This CDR3 has 12 amino acids. Per germline, CDR1 ENHRY and CDR2 SYGVKD. CDR3 bases: TGTGCCATCAGTGAGTCTGACACTGAAGCTTTCTTT. Translating gives CAISESDTEAFF.

This clone was seen a few times. J is TRBJ1-4 and V is TRBV3-1 (or the pseudogene TRBV3-2); tentatively, D is TRBD1 (6 bases). The CDR3 length is 15 residues. Trimming took 6 bases from V and 12 from J, leaving 23 bases between them. The germline CDR1 and CDR2 sequences are LGHDT and YNNKEL (reference sequence). DNA for the CDR3: TGTGCCAGCAGTCTCCGGGACATGGGACGTTGGGAACTGTTTTTT. Its protein is CASSLRDMGRWELFF.

The V and J genes are TRBV5-1 and TRBJ2-5; D assignment may be TRBD1 or TRBD2 (5 bases each). V lost 4 bases, J lost 5 bases, and 9 bases lay in between. CDR3 length equals 12 residues. Germline loops: CDR1 SGHRS, CDR2 YFSETQ. CDR3 region: CASSPRGETQYF. In DNA form, the CDR3 reads TGCGCCAGCAGCCCGAGGGGCGAGACCCAGTACTTC.

This chain uses TRBV27 with TRBJ2-7; 7 bases line up with TRBD1. V gave up 5 bases and J gave up 9 bases; unmatched junction bases: 13. The CDR3 length is 14 residues. From germline, CDR1 is MNHEY and CDR2 SMNVEV (reference sequence). The CDR3 sequence: CASSPYGQVFGQYF. The CDR3 bases are TGTGCCAGCAGTCCTTACGGACAGGTTTTTGGGCAGTACTTC.

The V and J genes are TRBV28 and TRBJ2-3, with 8 bases aligning to TRBD2. Germline CDR1 is MDHEN and CDR2 is SYDVKM. The junction had 4 bases not matched to a gene; V was cut back by 7 bases and J by 4 bases. The CDR3 spans 13 residues. CDR3 sequence: CASTPGGSDTQYF. The CDR3 DNA follows: TGTGCCAGCACCCCGGGGGGGTCAGATACGCAGTATTTT.

The V and J genes are TRBV15 and TRBJ2-1; possibly TRBD1 for D (5 bases). Deletions cut 8 bases from V and 5 bases from J, with 22 bases between. The length of the CDR3 is 16 residues. Germline CDR1 is LNHNV and CDR2 is YYDKDF (reference sequence). The DNA for the CDR3 is TGTGCCACCCTATCAAACTGGGGCTCGCAGAACAATGAGCAGTTCTTC. It specifies CATLSNWGSQNNEQFF. Combining the CDR3 with reference TRBV15 and TRBJ2-1 gives the whole variable domain DAMVIQNPRYQVTQFGKPVTLSCSQTLNHNVMYWYQQKSSQAPKLLFHYYDKDFNNEADTPDNFQSRRPNTSFCFLDIRSPGLGDTAMYLCATLSNWGSQNNEQFFGPGTRLTVL.

The chain has TRBV29-1 and TRBJ2-1; D not certain. Looked up from germline, CDR1 is SQVTM and CDR2 is ANQGSEA. V was clipped by 2 bases and J by 5 bases, with 7 bases between them. The CDR3 extends over 12 amino acids. CDR3 sequence reads: CSVENVNNEQFF. The DNA for the CDR3 is TGCAGCGTTGAAAATGTTAACAATGAGCAGTTCTTC.

V gene TRBV29-1 combines with J gene TRBJ2-5; no clear D. Germline V lookup: CDR1 SQVTM, CDR2 ANQGSEA. V was shortened by 4 bases and J by 4 bases, with 16 bases between the two germline ends. The CDR3 consists of 14 residues. CDR3 sequence: CSVGSRSKGETQYF. CDR3 nucleotide sequence: TGCAGCGTTGGGTCTCGAAGCAAGGGAGAGACCCAGTACTTC.

J is TRBJ1-3 and V is TRBV12-3 or TRBV12-4; D gene ambiguous. V was shortened by 9 bases and J by 4 bases, with 7 bases between the two germline ends. The CDR3 runs 11 residues. The CDR3 DNA sequence: TGTGCCAGTTATCAAGGAAACACCATATATTTT. It codes for CASYQGNTIYF.

CDR3 bases: TGTGCCAGCAGTCCGACAGAAAGGAACACTGAAGCTTTCTTT. Residues: CASSPTERNTEAFF. The chain carries TRBV6-1 and TRBJ1-1; D is perhaps TRBD1 (5 bases). Trimming removed 5 bases from V and 1 base from J, with 11 bases in between. Germline CDR1 MNHNS, CDR2 SASEGT. This CDR3 is built from 14 residues.

The CDR3 region has the DNA TGCGCCAGCAGAGAAACAGGGGGCCAAGGATCCGGCTACACCTTC. This codes for CASRETGGQGSGYTF. The rearrangement joins TRBV10-2 to TRBJ1-2, with 9 bases fitting TRBD1. The CDR3 totals 15 residues. Germline CDR1 reads WSHSY; CDR2 reads SAAADI. Losses at the gene ends were 6 bases for V and 8 bases for J; bases not matched to a gene: 13.

The chain has TRBV10-2 and TRBJ1-6; D remains ambiguous. The ends were cut back, 5 bases at V and 14 bases at J, with 10 bases in the middle. The CDR3 spans 11 residues. Germline V gene sequence: CDR1 WSHSY, CDR2 SAAADI. CDR3 nucleotide sequence: TGCGCCAGCAGTAGCTTGGAGTCCCTCCACTTT. Protein: CASSSLESLHF.

The chain is built from TRBV24-1 and TRBJ2-7; D remains ambiguous. The CDR3 sequence is 13 residues long. Per the germline V gene, CDR1 is KGHDR and CDR2 is SFDVKD. Trimming pared 5 bases from V and 3 bases from J, leaving 10 bases between. The chain's CDR3 is CATSAPPSYEQYF. The CDR3 DNA reads TGTGCCACCAGTGCCCCACCCAGCTACGAGCAGTACTTC.